This T cell receptor beta chain was identified during a study of beta chain features in type 1 diabetes. Study information: All samples yielded 100 million to 140 million examined sorted cells. Overall study findings and caveats: All four CD4+ subsets from Type 1 diabetes patients carried moderately but significantly shorter TCRB CDR3s. Relative to healthy donors, patients appeared to have naive, central memory and Treg TCRB repertoires that were more similar.

Investigators reverse transcribed all isolated RNA, so they sequenced expressed TCRB transcripts. Method: immunoSEQ multiplex PCR; TCRdb's copy keeps in-frame clones and lacks some. The profile shows roughly 180,000 clones, approximately 8.1% of them singletons. The V end was cut by 0 bases, the J end by 6 bases, with 12 bases between. Germline CDR1 is SGHRS and CDR2 is YFSETQ. The length of the CDR3 is 15 residues. There are many counts of this clone. The antigen is unknown. The clonotype comes from a man younger than 35 with type 1 diabetes. The chain is built from TRBV5-1 and TRBJ2-2; D is possibly TRBD1 (6 bases). Sequencing was carried out using central memory CD4+ T cells from blood. The CDR3 loop is CASSLGRGGAGELFF. The CDR3 nucleotides read TGCGCCAGCAGCTTGGGCAGGGGCGGAGCCGGGGAGCTGTTTTTT.